The 27 T cell receptor beta chains below all came from one sample that was sequenced in a study of T cell responses to AZD1222 COVID-19 vaccine. Produced via immunoSEQ multiplex PCR; TCRdb's table is partial and in-frame only. The sample holds roughly 97,000 clones, about 93% seen once. Here the sequenced sample was peripheral blood, taken on day 0 of AZD1222 vaccination. These receptors were collected from an adult in good health.

This sequence joins TRBV28 and TRBJ2-7, with 9 bases lining up with TRBD1. V dropped 3 bases and J dropped 3; count of bases not matched to a gene: 9. Germline V gene sequence: CDR1 MDHEN, CDR2 SYDVKM. CDR3 length: 16 residues. CDR3 nucleotide sequence: TGTGCCAGCAGTTTTCTGGACAGGGGATTTGTCTACGAGCAGTACTTC. Its translation is CASSFLDRGFVYEQYF.

The chain combines TRBV5-6 with TRBJ2-1, with 7 bases fitting TRBD1. This CDR3 has 13 residues. Germline trimming cut 3 bases from V and 5 bases from J; bases unmatched to any gene: 2. Germline assignment: CDR1 SGHDT and CDR2 YYEEEE. Here the CDR3 DNA reads TGTGCCAGCAGCTGGGACAGTCACAATGAGCAGTTCTTC. Translating it yields CASSWDSHNEQFF.

The CDR3 spells CAYPVPNLSTDTQYF. The CDR3 bases are TGTGCCTACCCGGTCCCTAACCTTAGCACAGATACGCAGTATTTT. This chain connects TRBV10-3 to TRBJ2-3; D is uncertain. This CDR3 comprises 15 residues. The V gene lost 11 bases and the J gene lost 0 bases, with 18 bases spanning the gap. CDR1 and CDR2 (germline): ENHRY, SYGVKD.

V is TRBV19 and J is TRBJ2-1; D gene ambiguous. V was pared by 5 bases and J by 5 bases, with 10 bases between. This CDR3 contains 13 residues. Germline CDR1 is LNHDA and CDR2 is SQIVND (reference sequence). This CDR3 reads CASSPRMDNEQFF. The CDR3 DNA is TGTGCCAGTAGTCCCCGGATGGACAATGAGCAGTTCTTC.

This chain links TRBV6-4 with TRBJ1-6, with 12 positions matching TRBD1. Germline V gene sequence: CDR1 MRHNA, CDR2 SNTAGT. The CDR3 runs 15 residues. With V trimmed by 2 bases and J by 7 bases, 0 bases remained unmatched. CDR3 loop: CASSDGTGGNSPLHF. The CDR3 DNA reads TGTGCCAGCAGTGACGGGACAGGGGGCAATTCACCCCTCCACTTT.

V and J are TRBV18 and TRBJ1-1; D is ambiguous. The germline V gene has CDR1 KGHSH and CDR2 LQKENI. This CDR3 is 14 amino acids long. Trimming cost V 6 bases and J 4 bases, with 15 bases left between them. As DNA, the CDR3 is TGTGCCAGCTCTCCCCAGGAGGCGCGCACTGAAGCTTTCTTT. As protein: CASSPQEARTEAFF.

This chain uses TRBV19 with TRBJ2-2; D not resolved. The CDR3 has 14 amino acids. The V gene's germline CDR1 is LNHDA and CDR2 SQIVND (reference sequence). The V end was cut by 0 bases, the J end by 3 bases, with 5 bases between. Here the CDR3 DNA reads TGTGCCAGTAGTATAGATGGGGACACCGGGGAGCTGTTTTTT. Translating gives CASSIDGDTGELFF. Using reference TRBV19 and TRBJ2-2 for the parts outside the CDR3, the full variable domain is DGGITQSPKYLFRKEGQNVTLSCEQNLNHDAMYWYRQDPGQGLRLIYYSQIVNDFQKGDIAEGYSVSREKKESFPLTVTSAQKNPTAFYLCASSIDGDTGELFFGEGSRLTVL.

The chain employs TRBV19 and TRBJ1-1; the D gene is possibly TRBD1 (6 bases). There are 15 residues in the CDR3. The V end was cut by 3 bases, the J end by 0 bases, with 11 bases between. Germline V gene lookup returns CDR1 LNHDA and CDR2 SQIVND (reference sequence). The CDR3 spells CASSITGHLNTEAFF. The CDR3 region has the DNA TGTGCCAGTAGTATCACGGGACACTTGAACACTGAAGCTTTCTTT.

This sequence joins TRBV30 and TRBJ2-7, with unresolved D. Germline CDR1 GTSNPN, CDR2 SVGIG (reference sequence). This CDR3 has 13 residues. V gave up 0 bases and J gave up 2 bases, with 8 bases separating them. The CDR3 DNA reads TGTGCCTGGAGTGTCCCAGATACCTACGAGCAGTACTTC. It is translated as CAWSVPDTYEQYF.

The chain couples TRBV6-2 or TRBV6-3 to TRBJ1-1; no firm D call. The CDR3 covers 16 residues. Deletions cut 5 bases from V and 2 bases from J, with 18 bases between. The germline gives CDR1 MNHEY, CDR2 SVGEGT. The CDR3 sequence is CASSRTVMWRNTEAFF. CDR3 coding DNA: TGTGCCAGCAGTCGGACTGTTATGTGGCGAAACACTGAAGCTTTCTTT.

V usage is TRBV11-3 and J usage is TRBJ2-5; TRBD1 agrees at 8 bases. J gave up 3 bases and V 6 bases, and 3 bases lay outside the gene matches. Germline V lookup: CDR1 SGHNT, CDR2 YENEEA. The CDR3 contains 13 residues. The CDR3 DNA reads TGTGCCAGCAGACTGGGACAGGAAGAGACCCAGTACTTC. Amino acids: CASRLGQEETQYF. Full variable domain (remainder filled in from reference TRBV11-3 and TRBJ2-5): EAGVVQSPRYKIIEKKQPVAFWCNPISGHNTLYWYLQNLGQGPELLIRYENEEAVDDSQLPKDRFSAERLKGVDSTLKIQPAELGDSAVYLCASRLGQEETQYFGPGTRLLVL.

This sequence joins TRBV30 and TRBJ2-7; 7 positions agree with TRBD2. The CDR3 consists of 14 residues. Germline V CDR1 and CDR2: GTSNPN, SVGIG (reference sequence). V shed 4 bases and J 0 bases; nucleotides not matched to a gene: 6. The DNA of the CDR3 is TGTGCCTGGACCAGCGGGATGGGCTCCTACGAGCAGTACTTC. The encoded protein is CAWTSGMGSYEQYF.

The V and J genes are TRBV9 and TRBJ2-7, with D perhaps matching TRBD1 or TRBD2 (6 bases each). V lost 0 bases and J lost 3, with 16 bases in between. The CDR3 runs 16 residues. CDR1 SGDLS and CDR2 YYNGEE come from the germline V gene. The CDR3 loop is CASSVGLSGEDYEQYF. CDR3 DNA: TGTGCCAGCAGCGTAGGCTTGTCAGGGGAGGACTACGAGCAGTACTTC.

The gene calls are TRBV6-5 and TRBJ1-2, with D possibly TRBD1 on 6 matching bases. V was clipped by 6 bases and J by 4 bases, with 6 bases between them. CDR3 length: 11 amino acids. The germline V gene encodes CDR1 MNHEY and CDR2 SVGAGI. The CDR3 nucleotides read TGTGCCAGCAGCAGGGGCTATGGCTACACCTTC. Protein product: CASSRGYGYTF.

The CDR3 DNA sequence: TGTGCTAGTGGGACAGGGGATTCACCCCTCCACTTT. Amino acids: CASGTGDSPLHF. V usage is TRBV12-5 and J usage is TRBJ1-6; 8 nucleotides agree with TRBD1. Germline V gene sequence: CDR1 LGHNT, CDR2 FRNRAP. This CDR3 has 12 amino acids. V dropped 6 bases and J dropped 8; count of bases not matched to a gene: 0. The full variable domain, with the rest looked up from reference TRBV12-5 and TRBJ1-6, is DARVTQTPRHKVTEMGQEVTMRCQPILGHNTVFWYRQTMMQGLELLAYFRNRAPLDDSGMPKDRFSAEMPDATLATLKIQPSEPRDSAVYFCASGTGDSPLHFGNGTRLTVT.

CDR3 DNA sequence: TGTGCCACCGAGATTTCTAGGAACGCCTACAATGAGCAGTTCTTC. As protein: CATEISRNAYNEQFF. The chain uses TRBV15 and TRBJ2-1; D remains unclear. Trimming shortened V by 8 bases and J by 2 bases, and 16 bases separated the two germline ends. CDR3 length: 15 amino acids. Germline values: CDR1 LNHNV, CDR2 YYDKDF (reference sequence).

The CDR3 loop is CASSEASSYNSPLHF. The CDR3 bases are TGCGCCAGCAGCGAAGCGAGCTCCTATAATTCACCCCTCCACTTT. The gene calls are TRBV5-1 and TRBJ1-6; D is unresolved. Trimming took 4 bases from V and 0 from J, leaving 8 bases between them. The CDR3 has 15 residues. The V gene's germline CDR1 is SGHRS and CDR2 YFSETQ.

The chain combines TRBV24-1 with TRBJ2-2; the D is unclear. Germline V gives CDR1 KGHDR, CDR2 SFDVKD. The V gene lost 1 base and the J gene lost 7 bases, with 9 bases spanning the gap. CDR3 length equals 14 residues. The CDR3 is CATSDLSGVGELFF. For the CDR3, the DNA is TGTGCCACCAGTGATTTATCGGGCGTCGGGGAGCTGTTTTTT.

This chain joins TRBV11-3 and TRBJ2-1, with 9 bases matching TRBD2. The V segment lost 1 base and the J segment 6 bases; nucleotides outside the gene matches: 4. The CDR3 consists of 15 residues. Germline V CDR1 and CDR2: SGHNT, YENEEA. The chain's CDR3 is CASSLGLAGTNEQFF. CDR3 bases: TGTGCCAGCAGCTTAGGTCTAGCGGGAACCAATGAGCAGTTCTTC.

The CDR3 sequence: CASSFLRTEAFF. In DNA form, the CDR3 reads TGTGCCAGCAGTTTTCTGCGGACTGAAGCTTTCTTT. The V gene is TRBV28, the J gene TRBJ1-1; no clear D gene. Germline assignment: CDR1 MDHEN and CDR2 SYDVKM. The CDR3 is made up of 12 amino acids. With 3 bases removed from V and 5 bases from J, the gap between germline ends came to 7 bases.

The rearrangement joins TRBV7-2 to TRBJ2-1; the D gene could be TRBD1 or TRBD2 (6 bases each). This CDR3 has 15 amino acids. V was shortened by 0 bases and J by 4 bases, with 10 bases between the two germline ends. CDR1 is SGHTA, CDR2 FQGNSA, per germline. CDR3 sequence reads: CASSLARGLYNEQFF. Here the CDR3 DNA reads TGTGCCAGCAGCTTAGCCAGGGGACTTTACAATGAGCAGTTCTTC. The complete variable domain, with remaining parts taken from reference TRBV7-2 and TRBJ2-1, reads GAGVSQSPSNKVTEKGKDVELRCDPISGHTALYWYRQSLGQGLEFLIYFQGNSAPDKSGLPSDRFSAERTGGSVSTLTIQRTQQEDSAVYLCASSLARGLYNEQFFGPGTRLTVL.

This clone has more than one count but fewer than ten. This chain connects TRBV4-2 to TRBJ2-3, with a tentative D call TRBD1 (6 bases). The CDR3 is 16 residues long. Looked up from germline, CDR1 is LGHNA and CDR2 is YNFKEQ. Between the trimmed V and J ends, which lost 0 bases and 1 base, there was a span of 11 bases. The DNA for the CDR3 is TGTGCCAGCAGCCAAGATATCAAGGGGGGCACAGATACGCAGTATTTT. It is translated as CASSQDIKGGTDTQYF.

The chain employs TRBV6-5 and TRBJ1-1, with D perhaps matching TRBD1 (5 bases). V lost 4 bases, J lost 7 bases, and 10 bases lay in between. Per germline, CDR1 MNHEY and CDR2 SVGAGI. This CDR3 has 12 residues. The CDR3 nucleotides are TGTGCCAGCAGTTTCCGTGGGGGTGAAGCTTTCTTT. Its translation is CASSFRGGEAFF.

As regards this clone: Germline is not matched at one junction end, which may reflect a read error. V is TRBV2 and J is TRBJ2-7; 9 bases match TRBD1. CDR1 SNHLY and CDR2 FYNNEI come from the germline V gene. CDR3 size: 14 residues. CDR3 in DNA: TGTGCCAGCAGGGAAGACAGGGGGTCCTACGAGCAGTACTTC. Translated, it gives CASREDRGSYEQYF.

The chain has TRBV19 and TRBJ2-7; the D gene is possibly TRBD2 (6 bases). Germline-derived CDR1 and CDR2 are LNHDA and SQIVND (reference sequence). Trimming took 4 bases from V and 0 from J, leaving 10 bases between them. The CDR3 has 14 amino acids. DNA for the CDR3: TGTGCCAGTAGTAGCGGGGATAGCTCCTACGAGCAGTACTTC. Protein: CASSSGDSSYEQYF.

This clone was seen ten or more times. The V gene is TRBV7-9, the J gene TRBJ1-1, with 7 nucleotides matching TRBD1. The CDR3 runs 16 residues. The V gene end was trimmed by 4 bases and the J gene end by 3 bases; junction bases not matched to a gene: 11. Germline V gene data show CDR1 as SEHNR and CDR2 as FQNEAQ (reference sequence). The CDR3 region is CASSSLGGRGDTEAFF. CDR3 coding DNA: TGTGCCAGCAGCTCCCTAGGGGGCAGGGGGGACACTGAAGCTTTCTTT.

The chain combines TRBV6-2 or TRBV6-3 with TRBJ1-1; no firm D call. CDR3 length equals 13 residues. Trimming removed 1 base from V and 5 bases from J, with 8 bases in between. Germline loops: CDR1 MNHEY, CDR2 SVGEGT. The CDR3: CASSYLRSTEAFF. The CDR3 bases are TGTGCCAGCAGTTACTTGCGGTCTACTGAAGCTTTCTTT.